One sample yielded the 2 T cell receptor beta chains listed below, sequenced in a study of graft-versus-host responses after intestinal transplantation. Antigens for these TCRs are unknown. The protocol was immunoSEQ multiplex PCR, while the TCRdb copy is restricted to in-frame clones and leaves out a portion. The table includes 75,000 to 100,000 clones, roughly 93% detected once. This specimen was unstimulated CD8+ T cells sorted from spleen or lymph node cells, taken before intestinal transplant. Every receptor here comes from a human donor who received an intestinal transplant.

The V call is TRBV29-1, the J call TRBJ2-7; 7 nucleotides align to TRBD2. CDR1 is SQVTM and CDR2 is ANQGSEA in the germline V gene. This CDR3 is 14 amino acids long. With V trimmed by 3 bases and J by 2 bases, 7 bases remained unmatched. The CDR3 nucleotides read TGCAGCGTTGAGGGGGGGACTCCTACCTACGAGCAGTACTTC. This gives the protein CSVEGGTPTYEQYF.

This chain links TRBV4-2 with TRBJ2-2, with TRBD2 matching 14 bases. CDR3 length: 19 amino acids. With 0 bases clipped from V and 5 bases from J, the junction kept 8 bases outside the gene matches. Germline lookup yields CDR1 LGHNA and CDR2 YNFKEQ. This CDR3 reads CASSQDRGLAGVGTGELFF. The CDR3 coding sequence is TGTGCCAGCAGCCAAGATCGGGGACTAGCGGGAGTAGGGACCGGGGAGCTGTTTTTT.